This T cell receptor beta chain was found in a study of CD8 T cells in ankylosing spondylitis. Germline CDR1 and CDR2: DFQATT and SNEGSKA (reference sequence). V was pared by 0 bases and J by 9 bases, with 15 bases between. CDR3 length: 14 residues. Comments on this clonotype: Its antigen is as yet unknown.

General study results and limits: A TCR beta motif of several highly homologous variants appeared characteristic of ankylosing spondylitis blood.

Molecular-barcoded quantitative 5'-RACE produced these TCR beta libraries. Each CDR3 protein gets one entry after TCRdb re-called the 5' RACE reads with MiXCR. Among fewer than 750,000 distinct CDR3 sequences, roughly 19% were seen once, and the ten largest hold over 15%. The chain recombines TRBV20-1 with TRBJ2-1, with D possibly matching TRBD2 (7 bases). Sequenced: blood, either unsorted or a sorted T cell fraction (not recorded which). The sequence came from a male donor with ankylosing spondylitis. CDR3 DNA sequence: TGCAGTGCTAGAGATGGGTGGGGGGGCCTTGAGCAGTTCTTC. It translates to CSARDGWGGLEQFF.